This TCR beta chain was recorded in a study of cytomegalovirus exposure and HLA in healthy donors. The assay was immunoSEQ multiplex PCR, and TCRdb's table has in-frame clones only and misses some. Here the sample spans approximately 100,000 clones, approximately 88% being singletons. Sequencing used PBMCs. The TCR sequence derives from a woman in her twenties or thirties in good health and CMV-seronegative.

CDR3 nucleotides: TGTGCCAGCAGCGGAGACTTCTCCGGGGAGCTGTTTTTT. This codes for CASSGDFSGELFF. V usage is TRBV9 and J usage is TRBJ2-2, with D unclear. This CDR3 is 13 amino acids long. V shed 3 bases and J shed 6 bases, with 9 bases lying between them. The germline gives CDR1 SGDLS, CDR2 YYNGEE.